This T cell receptor beta chain was captured by sequencing in a study of blood T cell repertoires in COVID-19. Original processing methods: Amplification of reference gene primers provided the estimated nucleated cell counts. TCRdb keeps only in-frame clones here, not all; method: immunoSEQ multiplex PCR. The V and J calls and clone size come from that table; D and trimming were worked out from the DNA. Found here are 250,000 to 350,000 clones, around 88% of them singletons; the top ten hold around 0.8%. J gave up 10 bases and V 4 bases, and 8 bases lay outside the gene matches. Germline CDR1 MNHNS, CDR2 SASEGT. The CDR3 sequence is 16 residues long.

The chain combines TRBV6-1 with TRBJ1-6; 12 nucleotides align to TRBD1. The sample comprised peripheral blood. This receptor was taken from a man aged 30 to 39 with acute or convalescent COVID-19. Here the CDR3 DNA reads TGTGCCAGCAGTGCCGCCGGGACAGGGGGCCAATCACCCCTCCACTTT. It specifies CASSAAGTGGQSPLHF.